The TCR beta chain under discussion was sequenced for a study of T-cell memory formation after mild COVID-19 (dated by TCRdb to 2020 to 2023). With respect to the entire study: TCR sequence clusters from the two donors were found to be largely donor specific. Longitudinal TCRalpha and TCRbeta repertoire sequencing tracked T-cell clones expanding and contracting after mild COVID-19 in a couple of donors. Two young, previously healthy adult volunteers made up the cohort, one male and one female. The paper's findings and limits, for the study overall: Balanced CD4/CD8 phenotypes were observed for clones contracting from day 15 to 85, whereas a bias towards CD4+ was observed for a second wave of clones expanding from day 15 to 37. Contracting CD4+ clones appeared mostly in the CM and EM memory subsets, whereas CD8+ clones were enriched in EMRA. SARS-CoV-2 specificity was not confirmed for the second-wave clones peaking on day 37. Some responding clones were detected in pre-infection memory, which suggested that pre-existing cross-reactive memory T cells had joined the SARS-CoV-2 response. Only two mild cases were covered by the study, and larger cohorts that include severe cases with pre-infection samples were considered necessary.

As to this clonotype: What this receptor recognizes is not known. It has no much larger one-base neighbor in the sample; base qualities were not kept.

Ficoll-Paque density gradient centrifugation was the method used to isolate PBMCs. Sequenced on an Illumina NovaSeq 6000. cDNA libraries for TCRalpha and TCRbeta were prepared by 5'RACE using constant-segment primers, with sample barcodes and unique molecular identifiers added. RNA was extracted from every sample with Trizol reagent. Libraries were amplified in two PCR steps, with a second sample barcode and Illumina TruSeq adapters added in the second step. The libraries were sequenced on an Illumina NovaSeq using 2 x 150 bp paired-end reads. As for the original processing: Demultiplexing of reads and collapsing into UMI-guided consensus sequences were performed with migec v1.2.7. With mixcr v2.1.11, UMI consensuses were aligned to TRA and TRB V and J templates and assembled into clonotypes. A clonotype was counted as expanded or contracted only when both edgeR and NoisET called the clonotype significant, with the noise models trained on biological replicates. For edgeR calls, the thresholds were a false discovery rate-adjusted p below 0.01 and a log2 fold-change of 1. As an exploratory analysis of dynamics, PCA with hierarchical clustering was applied to max-normalized trajectories of the 1000 most abundant clonotypes. The CD4 or CD8 phenotype of responding clones was assigned using the separately sequenced CD4+ and CD8+ repertoires. TCRdb handled the public reads itself, with Q25 trimming in fastp and clone calling in MiXCR, and kept productive beta chains. CDR3 protein duplicates are merged, each entry listing the most common genes and DNA. V and J calls and clone size were set by TCRdb, not the authors. This sample is represented by almost 550,000 distinct CDR3 sequences; around 21% of them were singletons. In total, the top ten clones hold roughly an eighth of the sample.

The CDR3 runs 16 amino acids, cysteine and phenylalanine included. Of the read, only the CDR3 DNA is kept; its 48 bases are in frame from base 1. Trimming removed 1 base from V and 5 bases from J, leaving 17 bases between the germline ends. The CDR1 and CDR2 encoded by the germline V gene (reference sequence) are LNHNV and YYDKDF. The sequence was obtained from an adult woman who had mild COVID-19 (a few samples of this study predate the infection). The sample titles of this study are shuffled in the database, so cell type and time point are left out; the donor was told from shared clones. The rearrangement joined TRBV15 to TRBJ2-5, with the D gene too uncertain to name. Sequenced input: PBMCs or a T cell subset sorted from them (not recorded which). For the CDR3, the sequence is CATSRGAATKEETQYF. The DNA sequence is TGTGCCACCAGCAGAGGGGCAGCCACCAAGGAGGAGACCCAGTACTTC.